These 13 T cell receptor beta chains originate from one sample sequenced in a study of cytomegalovirus exposure and HLA in healthy donors listed by TCRdb under 2017. The library was generated by the immunoSEQ multiplex PCR assay. For the multiplex PCR, a mixture combining 60 forward primers for TCR Vbeta segments and 13 reverse primers for TCR Jbeta segments was used. This is the immuneACCESS table as TCRdb keeps it, with only in-frame sequences that have V and J called. A part of the clones is gone; compared with another copy, unresolved V genes explain less than half, and the rest is unexplained. The sample yields 150,000 to 200,000 clones; about 75% were counted once. The ten largest clones capture roughly 2% of the sample. Sequenced input: PBMCs. Receptor source: a female donor in good health and CMV-seronegative.

The chain combines TRBV9 with TRBJ1-1; D not resolved. The V gene lost 3 bases and the J gene lost 5 bases, with 8 bases spanning the gap. Germline CDR1 SGDLS, CDR2 YYNGEE. CDR3 length equals 12 residues. The CDR3 is CASSARGTEAFF. The CDR3 DNA reads TGTGCCAGCAGCGCGAGAGGGACTGAAGCTTTCTTT.

This sequence joins TRBV19 and TRBJ1-3; the D is unclear. The CDR3 sequence is 12 residues long. V lost 3 bases to trimming and J lost 3 bases, with 3 bases between them. Germline CDR1 LNHDA, CDR2 SQIVND (reference sequence). As DNA, the CDR3 is TGTGCCAGTAGTATCGGTGGAAACACCATATATTTT. It is translated as CASSIGGNTIYF.

The chain couples TRBV7-3 to TRBJ1-5; D may be TRBD1 (6 bases). The CDR3 consists of 19 residues. CDR1 and CDR2 (germline): SGHTA, FQGTGA. The V and J ends lost 1 base and 0 bases respectively, with 19 bases between them. The CDR3 loop reads CASSLKGGRTKSSNQPQHF. The DNA of the CDR3 is TGTGCCAGCAGCTTAAAGGGGGGGCGGACGAAAAGTAGCAATCAGCCCCAGCATTTT.

This clone was seen more than once but under ten times. This chain links TRBV10-3 with TRBJ2-7; 10 positions agree with TRBD2. The CDR3 sequence is 16 residues long. V lost 6 bases, J lost 4 bases, and 12 bases stayed unmatched. Germline V gene sequence: CDR1 ENHRY, CDR2 SYGVKD. The CDR3 region has the DNA TGTGCCATCAGGGAGGTTAAAGCGGGAGGGTTATACGAGCAGTACTTC. Translation gives CAIREVKAGGLYEQYF.

The chain couples TRBV5-1 to TRBJ1-1; TRBD1 agrees at 9 bases. Germline-derived CDR1 and CDR2 are SGHRS and YFSETQ. The CDR3 consists of 18 residues. Trimming cost V 6 bases and J 0 bases; bases outside gene matches: 15. CDR3 loop: CASTSTRQGEWVNTEAFF. For the CDR3, the DNA is TGCGCCAGCACCTCAACCCGACAGGGGGAATGGGTGAACACTGAAGCTTTCTTT.

Written as DNA, the CDR3 is TGTGCCAGCGAGATGACCCAGGCCAACACCGGGGAGCTGTTTTTT. Its translation is CASEMTQANTGELFF. The J gene is TRBJ2-2, the V gene TRBV6-5; D is ambiguous. Germline CDR1 is MNHEY and CDR2 is SVGAGI. V dropped 8 bases and J dropped 2 bases, with 15 bases sitting between them. The CDR3 totals 15 residues.

The chain is built from TRBV5-1 and TRBJ1-1; 11 nucleotides align to TRBD1. Looked up from germline, CDR1 is SGHRS and CDR2 is YFSETQ. The CDR3 length is 15 residues. Germline trimming cut 0 bases from V and 11 bases from J; bases unmatched to any gene: 9. The DNA of the CDR3 is TGCGCCAGCAGCTTGGTAGGACAGGGGGCCAGCCAGGCTTTCTTT. It translates to CASSLVGQGASQAFF.

The chain couples TRBV10-3 to TRBJ1-2; D ambiguous. V lost 3 bases and J lost 3, with 8 bases in between. Germline CDR1 is ENHRY and CDR2 is SYGVKD. The CDR3 runs to 13 residues. In DNA form, the CDR3 reads TGTGCCATCAGTGACGGACTAGACTATGGCTACACCTTC. Translated: CAISDGLDYGYTF.

J is TRBJ2-5 and V is TRBV7-8; 10 bases fit TRBD2. This CDR3 is 16 amino acids long. Germline trimming cut 3 bases from V and 1 base from J; bases unmatched to any gene: 5. Germline V lookup: CDR1 SGHVS, CDR2 FQNEAQ. The CDR3 region has the DNA TGTGCCAGCAGCTTTCCCTTAGCGGGGGGCCAAGAGACCCAGTACTTC. It codes for CASSFPLAGGQETQYF.

This clone was seen just once. The chain combines TRBV15 with TRBJ2-3; 8 positions agree with TRBD1. The CDR3 loop spans 14 amino acids. Germline CDR1 reads LNHNV; CDR2 reads YYDKDF (reference sequence). V was clipped by 8 bases and J by 3 bases; unmatched bases: 7. In nucleotides, the CDR3 is TGTGCCACCCAACAGGACAGGGTAACAGATACGCAGTATTTT. Translated: CATQQDRVTDTQYF.

As for this clone: Compared with germline, one end of the junction differs, possibly owing to a read error. This chain joins TRBV11-2 and TRBJ2-7, with 9 bases aligning to TRBD1. Germline CDR1 reads SGHAT; CDR2 reads FQNNGV. The CDR3 length is 15 residues. Here the CDR3 DNA reads TGTGCCAGCAGCATAGACAGGGGGTTAACCTACGAGCAGTACTTC. Protein product: CASSIDRGLTYEQYF.

V gene TRBV2 combines with J gene TRBJ1-5; TRBD1 matches 7 bases. Trimming removed 4 bases from V and 7 bases from J; junction bases left unmatched: 7. CDR3 length: 14 amino acids. CDR1 is SNHLY and CDR2 is FYNNEI in the germline V gene. The CDR3 loop reads CASSGTGQVQPQHF. The CDR3 bases are TGTGCCAGCAGTGGGACAGGTCAGGTCCAGCCCCAGCATTTT.

This rearrangement joins TRBV27 to TRBJ1-2; no definite D call. Germline CDR1 MNHEY, CDR2 SMNVEV (reference sequence). This CDR3 has 15 amino acids. Trimming took off 6 bases at V and 0 bases at J, with 14 bases between the two ends. CDR3 nucleotide sequence: TGTGCCAGCAGCCCAATAGCCCTCGCTAACTATGGCTACACCTTC. Its protein product is CASSPIALANYGYTF.